The present T cell receptor beta chain was sequenced within a study of OX40 agonist ivuxolimab in advanced cancers. Broadly, across the study: Ivuxolimab was a fully human IgG2 agonistic monoclonal antibody targeting the costimulatory receptor OX40 (CD134). The paper reports the monotherapy dose-escalation portion (N of about 51 patients) of the phase I ivuxolimab trial. Partial responses occurred in three dose-escalation patients: two with cutaneous melanoma and one with hepatocellular carcinoma. Among the roughly 50 dose-escalation patients, around 19 had hepatocellular carcinoma, roughly 15 melanoma, 9 renal cell carcinoma and 9 head and neck cancer. A male proportion of nearly 85% and a mean age of about 60 years, ranging from about 20 to 85, were recorded for the dose-escalation cohort. Intravenous ivuxolimab was administered to patients every 2 weeks at six dose levels: 0.01, 0.1, 0.3, 1.5, 3 and 10 mg/kg. Peripheral TCRbeta sequencing aimed to test whether ivuxolimab altered TCR sequence diversity and caused clonal T-cell expansion. Prior anti-PD-1, anti-PD-L1 or anti-CTLA-4 therapy was permitted, and approximately 41% of dose-escalation patients had received checkpoint inhibitors.

Results the study describes overall, beyond this receptor: Clonal expansion of both CD4+ and CD8+ blood T cells was observed from baseline to week 6 at doses 0.1 to 3.0 mg/kg. Low levels of normalized T-cell clonal expansion were also seen in some nonresponding patients. After ivuxolimab, CD8+ T cells had more expanded clones than CD4+ T cells on average. Antigen specificity was not determined for the clonally expanded peripheral T cells. In the 0.1-3.0 mg/kg groups, partial responders were among the patients with the lowest normalized peripheral clonal expansion, particularly in CD8+ T cells.

For this clone: Its antigen is unknown. No clone much larger than this one lies a single base away; base qualities are absent.

The trial excluded patients who had a history of autoimmune disease or were on systemic immunosuppression. Peripheral blood for TCR sequencing was drawn from every dose cohort at baseline, at cycle 4 day 1 and at cycle 7 day 1. The samples were taken from a phase I, first-in-human, multicenter, open-label dose-escalation trial of ivuxolimab. Adults with locally advanced or metastatic head and neck squamous cell, hepatocellular, melanoma or renal cell carcinoma were enrolled in the trial. CD4+ and CD8+ T cells were sorted separately from peripheral blood before TCR sequencing. The CDR3 starts with the cysteine, ends with the phenylalanine, and has 13 residues. CDR3 DNA is the only sequence kept; it has 39 bases, read in frame from the first base. The germline V gene (reference sequence) yields WNHNN for CDR1 and SYGVQD for CDR2. Trimming removed 10 bases from V and 4 bases from J, leaving 14 bases between the germline ends.

Genomic DNA was isolated from the sorted cells so that the TCRbeta CDR3 region could be sequenced. The immunoSEQ Assay was used for sequencing of TCRbeta CDR3 regions. The clones in this table, taken by TCRdb from immuneACCESS, are in-frame only. Not every clone is retained; where verified, under half of the shortfall comes from an unresolved V gene, and the cause of the rest is unknown. The sample records tens of thousands of clones, about 81% of which are singletons. The ten largest make up 5.5% to 7% of the sample. Sequencing used CD4+ or CD8+ T cells sorted from blood, obtained in a trial of the OX40 agonist ivuxolimab. The receptor comes from an adult with an advanced solid tumor such as melanoma, head and neck, liver or kidney cancer. This chain joins TRBV10-1 to TRBJ1-5, and TRBD1 may be the D gene, going by 6 matching bases. The DNA sequence follows: TGCGCCAACAAAACAAGGGGGAATCAGCCCCAGCATTTT. This gives the protein CANKTRGNQPQHF.